The next 12 T cell receptor beta chains were all read from a single sample in a study of a mutant IDH1 vaccine in newly diagnosed glioma. Specified time point: week 5, during vaccination. All doses held 300 ug of mutant IDH1 20-mer peptide, with topical imiquimod. These TCRs' antigens remain unknown. Assay used: immunoSEQ multiplex PCR; TCRdb lists only in-frame clones, some missing. The table has 75,000 to 80,000 clones, around nine tenths seen once; the top ten hold approximately 0.58%. The input for sequencing was PBMCs, taken from a glioma patient whose treatment included an IDH1 peptide vaccine. These receptor sequences come from a woman aged 45-65 years with glioma.

The chain links TRBV5-1 to TRBJ2-7; D ambiguous. The CDR3 covers 15 residues. Trimming shortened V by 0 bases and J by 0 bases, and 10 bases separated the two germline ends. The germline gives CDR1 SGHRS, CDR2 YFSETQ. The CDR3 DNA is TGCGCCAGCAGCTTGGCCCCTGTAAGCTCCTACGAGCAGTACTTC. Translating gives CASSLAPVSSYEQYF.

Here the CDR3 reads CASSPGIQETQYF. As DNA, the CDR3 is TGTGCCAGTAGTCCAGGGATACAAGAGACCCAGTACTTC. This chain connects TRBV19 to TRBJ2-5; a weak D match, TRBD1 (5 bases). Per the germline V gene, CDR1 is LNHDA and CDR2 is SQIVND (reference sequence). This CDR3 has 13 amino acids. V shed 5 bases and J shed 2 bases, with 9 bases lying between them.

This chain links TRBV19 with TRBJ2-2; D tentatively fits TRBD1 or TRBD2 (6 bases each). In germline, CDR1 is LNHDA, CDR2 SQIVND (reference sequence). V lost 4 bases and J lost 4, with 16 bases in between. This CDR3 is 16 amino acids long. Here the CDR3 DNA reads TGTGCCAGTAGTAAGGTGCGGGACACCCGCACCGGGGAGCTGTTTTTT. It codes for CASSKVRDTRTGELFF.

The chain has TRBV7-3 and TRBJ2-2; 12 bases are shared with TRBD2. This CDR3 region has 19 residues. Germline loops: CDR1 SGHTA, CDR2 FQGTGA. V lost 5 bases to trimming and J lost 5 bases; unmatched junction nucleotides: 15. DNA of the CDR3: TGTGCCAGCAGCCCCTCCGGACTAGCGGGGAGCTTCGGGACCGGGGAGCTGTTTTTT. It is translated as CASSPSGLAGSFGTGELFF.

The CDR3 loop reads CAISPGTGNSPLHF. CDR3 nucleotides: TGTGCCATCAGCCCCGGGACAGGGAATTCACCCCTCCACTTT. The chain uses TRBV10-3 and TRBJ1-6, with 9 bases aligning to TRBD1. V trimming: 6 bases; J trimming: 7 bases; junction bases outside the gene matches: 4. The CDR3 loop spans 14 amino acids. Germline assignment: CDR1 ENHRY and CDR2 SYGVKD.

This clone came up a few times. The chain combines TRBV13 with TRBJ2-1; possibly TRBD1 for D (5 bases). CDR3 length: 12 residues. Trimming removed 3 bases at V and 10 bases at J, with 10 bases between. The germline CDR1 and CDR2 sequences are PRHDT and FYEKMQ (reference sequence). The CDR3 nucleotides are TGTGCCAGCAGCTTCAGGGTTAGGGAGCAGTTCTTC. Amino acid sequence: CASSFRVREQFF. The variable domain in full, with the rest retrieved from reference TRBV13 and TRBJ2-1, is AAGVIQSPRHLIKEKRETATLKCYPIPRHDTVYWYQQGPGQDPQFLISFYEKMQSDKGSIPDRFSAQQFSDYHSELNMSSLELGDSALYFCASSFRVREQFFGPGTRLTVL.

A single count supports this clone. The rearrangement links TRBV9 to TRBJ2-5, with D unresolved. Germline-derived CDR1 and CDR2 are SGDLS and YYNGEE. This CDR3 contains 13 residues. The V end lost 4 bases, the J end lost 5 bases, and 12 bases lay between the germline ends. CDR3 coding DNA: TGTGCCAGCAGCCCCCATACGGGCGAGACCCAGTACTTC. This sequence encodes CASSPHTGETQYF. Based on the CDR3 plus reference TRBV9 and TRBJ2-5, the full variable domain is DSGVTQTPKHLITATGQRVTLRCSPRSGDLSVYWYQQSLDQGLQFLIQYYNGEERAKGNILERFSAQQFPDLHSELNLSSLELGDSALYFCASSPHTGETQYFGPGTRLLVL.

The chain employs TRBV11-2 and TRBJ2-1, with no clear D. The V gene lost 1 base and the J gene lost 3 bases, with 4 bases spanning the gap. This CDR3 is built from 13 residues. CDR1 and CDR2 (germline): SGHAT, FQNNGV. CDR3 DNA: TGTGCCAGCAGCTTAGTTAGCTACAATGAGCAGTTCTTC. Amino acids: CASSLVSYNEQFF.

V and J are TRBV6-1 and TRBJ1-2, with 9 bases aligning to TRBD1. With V trimmed by 9 bases and J by 5 bases, 7 bases remained unmatched. CDR1 is MNHNS and CDR2 is SASEGT in the germline V gene. The CDR3 covers 13 residues. CDR3 nucleotides: TGTGCCAGTAGCTCGGACAGGGGATATGGCTACACCTTC. Protein product: CASSSDRGYGYTF.

This rearrangement joins TRBV5-1 to TRBJ2-3; D might be TRBD1 or TRBD2, each matching 5 bases. Trimming left V 4 bases short and J 1 base short, with 13 bases between. The CDR3 is 15 residues long. Germline V CDR1 and CDR2: SGHRS, YFSETQ. The CDR3 DNA reads as TGCGCCAGCAGCCGGGACGGTAGAGGCACAGATACGCAGTATTTT. Protein sequence: CASSRDGRGTDTQYF.

The chain links TRBV28 to TRBJ2-7; D is perhaps TRBD2 (6 bases). Germline lookup yields CDR1 MDHEN and CDR2 SYDVKM. The V end was cut by 3 bases, the J end by 9 bases, with 9 bases between. This CDR3 has 11 amino acids. The CDR3 region has the DNA TGTGCCAGCAGTTTCCAGGGAGGGCAGTACTTC. It translates to CASSFQGGQYF.

This clone was detected once. The chain combines TRBV19 with TRBJ2-5; no clear D. The germline gives CDR1 LNHDA, CDR2 SQIVND (reference sequence). This CDR3 contains 15 residues. The ends were cut back, 4 bases at V and 5 bases at J, with 17 bases in the middle. CDR3 residues: CASSNAVITEETQYF. The CDR3 nucleotides are TGTGCCAGTAGTAATGCGGTTATAACGGAGGAGACCCAGTACTTC.